One and the same sample provided the 25 T cell receptor beta chains below, sequenced in a study of CD8 T cells in ankylosing spondylitis. TCRdb ran MiXCR on the 5' RACE reads and lists one entry per CDR3 protein. The sample yields 250,000 or so distinct CDR3 sequences, about a sixth seen once. The specimen sequenced was blood, either unsorted or a sorted T cell fraction (not recorded which). Source of these receptors: a male donor with ankylosing spondylitis or in good health (not recorded which).

This clonotype was observed many times. This chain connects TRBV12-3 or TRBV12-4 to TRBJ2-2; D not certain. Trimming left V 7 bases short and J 5 bases short, with 5 bases between. The CDR3 has 11 amino acids. This CDR3 reads CASTVTGELFF. DNA for the CDR3: TGTGCCAGCACCGTAACCGGGGAGCTGTTTTTT.

This clonotype was counted a few times. V is TRBV12-3 or TRBV12-4 and J is TRBJ2-1, with D possibly TRBD2 on 6 matching bases. V gave up 5 bases and J gave up 9 bases, with 17 bases separating them. This CDR3 contains 14 residues. The CDR3 protein is CASSPISLAVEQFF. The CDR3 DNA sequence: TGTGCCAGCAGTCCGATTTCCTTAGCGGTTGAGCAGTTCTTC.

This clonotype showed up just a few times. The chain employs TRBV29-1 and TRBJ2-3; 10 nucleotides align to TRBD2. Trimming removed 5 bases from V and 4 bases from J; junction bases left unmatched: 6. The CDR3 runs 14 residues. Per germline, CDR1 SQVTM and CDR2 ANQGSEA. The CDR3 spells CSVRLAGVADTQYF. CDR3 coding DNA: TGCAGCGTTCGGCTAGCGGGAGTAGCAGATACGCAGTATTTT.

The chain uses TRBV28 and TRBJ2-3; 13 bases agree with TRBD2. V dropped 3 bases and J dropped 6; count of bases not matched to a gene: 6. This CDR3 comprises 16 residues. CDR1 and CDR2 (germline): MDHEN, SYDVKM. The DNA for the CDR3 is TGTGCCAGCAGTTTTTCATTGACTAGCGGGGGGGATACGCAGTATTTT. Protein sequence: CASSFSLTSGGDTQYF.

This clonotype has a handful of counts. The chain has TRBV20-1 and TRBJ2-5; weak D call: TRBD2 (6 bases). CDR1 and CDR2 (germline): DFQATT, SNEGSKA (reference sequence). The CDR3 contains 13 residues. Trimming cost V 5 bases and J 5 bases, with 15 bases left between them. The CDR3 DNA is TGCAGTGCTGGCCGGGAGTTAGGGGAGACCCAGTACTTC. As protein: CSAGRELGETQYF.

This clonotype occurred many times. The V call is TRBV12-3 or TRBV12-4, the J call TRBJ2-3; possibly TRBD2 for D (6 bases). The CDR3 is made up of 14 amino acids. Trimming left V 5 bases short and J 1 base short, with 10 bases between. The CDR3 bases are TGTGCCAGCAGTACCTCGGGGGGCACAGATACGCAGTATTTT. Translated: CASSTSGGTDTQYF.

V gene TRBV29-1 combines with J gene TRBJ2-4, with 13 bases aligning to TRBD2. There are 13 residues in the CDR3. Germline trimming cut 7 bases from V and 5 bases from J; bases unmatched to any gene: 2. Germline V lookup: CDR1 SQVTM, CDR2 ANQGSEA. In nucleotides, the CDR3 is TGCAGCGGACTAGCGGGAGGTGAAAACATTCAGTACTTC. This gives the protein CSGLAGGENIQYF.

This clonotype has a handful of counts. This chain joins TRBV29-1 and TRBJ2-7; possible D gene TRBD1, 6 bases. Trimming removed 6 bases at V and 6 bases at J, with 15 bases between. Germline CDR1 is SQVTM and CDR2 is ANQGSEA. This CDR3 has 12 residues. The CDR3 DNA is TGCAGCGTCCGGGACACCGCCCTCGAGCAGTACTTC. Amino acids: CSVRDTALEQYF.

Here the CDR3 DNA reads TGTGCCAGCAGCTTAGAAGTCAACCAGAACACTGAAGCTTTCTTT. Its translation is CASSLEVNQNTEAFF. The chain uses TRBV7-9 and TRBJ1-1; no clear D. The CDR3 spans 15 residues. Looked up from germline, CDR1 is SEHNR and CDR2 is FQNEAQ (reference sequence). With 1 base removed from V and 1 base from J, the gap between germline ends came to 10 bases.

CDR3 sequence (DNA): TGTGCCAGCAGCTTGGAGATAGCGGGAGCCCACTTCTACGAGCAGTACTTC. This translates into CASSLEIAGAHFYEQYF. The chain employs TRBV5-6 and TRBJ2-7; 9 bases line up with TRBD2. Germline assignment: CDR1 SGHDT and CDR2 YYEEEE. This CDR3 has 17 amino acids. Unmatched junction bases numbered 10, after V lost 0 bases and J lost 3 bases. Drawing the rest from reference TRBV5-6 and TRBJ2-7, the complete variable domain is DAGVTQSPTHLIKTRGQQVTLRCSPKSGHDTVSWYQQALGQGPQFIFQYYEEEERQRGNFPDRFSGHQFPNYSSELNVNALLLGDSALYLCASSLEIAGAHFYEQYFGPGTRLTVT.

This clonotype was recorded a few times. CDR3 DNA: TGCGCCAGCAGCCAAACCCGGACAGAACAAGAGACCCAGTACTTC. Translating it yields CASSQTRTEQETQYF. This chain links TRBV4-1 with TRBJ2-5, with a tentative D call TRBD1 (6 bases). This CDR3 has 15 residues. Germline V CDR1 and CDR2: MGHRA, YSYEKL. The germline V and J ends were trimmed by 2 bases and 2 bases, with 12 bases remaining between them.

The gene calls are TRBV28 and TRBJ2-7, with 16 nucleotides matching TRBD2. CDR1 and CDR2 (germline): MDHEN, SYDVKM. Trimming at V came to 5 bases and at J to 0 bases, leaving 7 bases not matched to a gene. The CDR3 runs to 18 residues. The CDR3 here is CASSTGLAGGALSYEQYF. The CDR3 coding sequence is TGTGCCAGCAGTACGGGACTAGCGGGAGGGGCCCTCTCCTACGAGCAGTACTTC.

The V and J genes are TRBV29-1 and TRBJ2-3; the D gene could be TRBD1 or TRBD2 (5 bases each). CDR1 is SQVTM, CDR2 ANQGSEA, per germline. V was shortened by 1 base and J by 3 bases, with 17 bases between the two germline ends. The CDR3 contains 16 residues. The DNA of the CDR3 is TGCAGCGTTGAAGGTATTAGGGGAGAAACAACAGATACGCAGTATTTT. Amino acid sequence: CSVEGIRGETTDTQYF.

The J gene is TRBJ2-2, the V gene TRBV3-1; no clear D gene. This CDR3 spans 14 amino acids. Germline V gene lookup returns CDR1 LGHDT and CDR2 YNNKEL (reference sequence). The V and J ends lost 3 bases and 1 base respectively, with 6 bases between them. In DNA form, the CDR3 reads TGTGCCAGCAGCCATATGCGGAACACCGGGGAGCTGTTTTTT. Its protein is CASSHMRNTGELFF.

This clonotype was counted at least ten times. V and J are TRBV6-2 or TRBV6-3 and TRBJ2-1; TRBD2 might be the D (6 bases). Trimming stripped 1 base from V and 8 bases from J, with 18 bases between. This CDR3 comprises 16 residues. The germline V gene encodes CDR1 MNHEY and CDR2 SVGEGT. CDR3 sequence reads: CASSYFGGETNDEQFF. The CDR3 coding sequence is TGTGCCAGCAGTTACTTCGGGGGAGAAACAAACGATGAGCAGTTCTTC.

The chain couples TRBV11-2 to TRBJ2-1; weak D call: TRBD2 (6 bases). Trimming cost V 1 base and J 5 bases, with 9 bases left between them. Germline V gene lookup returns CDR1 SGHAT and CDR2 FQNNGV. The CDR3 sequence is 14 residues long. The CDR3 sequence is CASSLVSGHNEQFF. CDR3 nucleotide sequence: TGTGCCAGCAGCTTAGTTAGCGGCCACAATGAGCAGTTCTTC.

In its sample, this clonotype was seen many times. V gene TRBV13 combines with J gene TRBJ2-7, with TRBD2 identical over 7 bases. V dropped 7 bases and J dropped 5; count of bases not matched to a gene: 8. The germline V gene encodes CDR1 PRHDT and CDR2 FYEKMQ (reference sequence). CDR3 size: 13 residues. DNA of the CDR3: TGTGCCAGCACCTCAGGGAGGGCCAACGAGCAGTACTTC. It specifies CASTSGRANEQYF.

This clonotype was counted once. A read error may account for a junction end that differs from germline. This rearrangement joins TRBV7-7 to TRBJ2-7; D uncertain. The length of the CDR3 is 14 residues. Germline assignment: CDR1 SSHAT and CDR2 FNYEAQ (reference sequence). The CDR3 nucleotides read TGTGCTAGCAGCTTACGTTTGGGAACCTACAAGCAGTACTTC. It specifies CASSLRLGTYKQYF. The variable domain in full, completed from reference TRBV7-7 and TRBJ2-7, reads GAGVSQSPRYKVTKRGQDVTLRCDPISSHATLYWYQQALGQGPEFLTYFNYEAQPDKSGLPSDRFSAERPEGSISTLTIQRTEQRDSAMYRCASSLRLGTYKQYFGPGTRLTVT.

This chain links TRBV29-1 with TRBJ2-2; a weak D match, TRBD1 (6 bases). CDR1 is SQVTM, CDR2 ANQGSEA, per germline. With 5 bases removed from V and 7 bases from J, the gap between germline ends came to 11 bases. The CDR3 contains 12 residues. CDR3 sequence: CSVRTEGGELFF. For the CDR3, the DNA is TGCAGCGTTCGGACAGAAGGCGGGGAGCTGTTTTTT.

This clonotype was observed a few times. V gene TRBV27 combines with J gene TRBJ1-4; no reliable D call. CDR3 length: 14 amino acids. Trimming took off 4 bases at V and 0 bases at J, with 6 bases between the two ends. Looked up from germline, CDR1 is MNHEY and CDR2 is SMNVEV (reference sequence). The CDR3 loop reads CASSWQATNEKLFF. In DNA form, the CDR3 reads TGTGCCAGCAGTTGGCAGGCAACTAATGAAAAACTGTTTTTT.

The sample holds a few counts of this clonotype. The chain uses TRBV20-1 and TRBJ2-1; unclear D gene. The CDR3 extends over 15 amino acids. The germline V and J ends were trimmed by 1 base and 0 bases, with 10 bases remaining between them. The germline gives CDR1 DFQATT, CDR2 SNEGSKA (reference sequence). CDR3: CSARVGASSYNEQFF. The DNA of the CDR3 is TGCAGTGCTAGAGTGGGCGCCAGCTCCTACAATGAGCAGTTCTTC.

The V call is TRBV29-1, the J call TRBJ2-2; the match to TRBD1 covers 7 bases. Germline V gives CDR1 SQVTM, CDR2 ANQGSEA. The J segment lost 6 bases and the V segment lost 3 bases, leaving 7 bases of the junction unmatched. The CDR3 contains 14 residues. CDR3 DNA: TGCAGCGTTGAGTCGACAGGGATCTCCGGGGAGCTGTTTTTT. This gives the protein CSVESTGISGELFF.

This clonotype was seen a handful of times. The chain links TRBV6-1 to TRBJ1-2; 10 bases map to TRBD1. With V trimmed by 8 bases and J by 4 bases, 10 bases remained unmatched. Germline V gives CDR1 MNHNS, CDR2 SASEGT. The CDR3 runs 15 residues. The CDR3 here is CASEPRTGGTYGYTF. CDR3 in DNA: TGTGCCAGCGAACCCCGGACAGGGGGTACCTATGGCTACACCTTC.

V and J are TRBV2 and TRBJ2-7; D possibly corresponds to TRBD2 (5 bases). This CDR3 is 14 amino acids long. The V and J ends lost 9 bases and 4 bases respectively, with 19 bases between them. CDR1 is SNHLY, CDR2 FYNNEI, per germline. This CDR3 reads CASEGRISPYEQYF. CDR3 in DNA: TGTGCCAGTGAGGGTAGGATATCCCCGTACGAGCAGTACTTC.

J is TRBJ2-5 and V is TRBV25-1; perhaps TRBD2 as D (6 bases). The J call may be faulty, since TRBJ2-1 better matches the DNA end. This CDR3 contains 14 residues. CDR1 is MGHDK and CDR2 is SYGVNS in the germline V gene. CDR3 residues: CASREGLGQEAQFF. CDR3 nucleotides: TGTGCCAGCAGGGAGGGGTTGGGGCAGGAGGCCCAGTTCTTC.